This TCR beta chain was recovered during a study of blood T cell repertoires in COVID-19. Study-level information: Material from acute and convalescent COVID-19 was sourced from the United States, Italy and Spain. Sample material is recorded as cDNA or gDNA derived from T cells, B-cell-depleted T cells, or PBMCs.

Per the germline V gene, CDR1 is KGHDR and CDR2 is SFDVKD. The CDR3 length is 16 residues. With 2 bases removed from V and 3 bases from J, the gap between germline ends came to 13 bases. The sample holds one count of this clone. In the original analysis: Cell counts per sample came from amplifying reference gene primers. Sequencing used immunoSEQ multiplex PCR; TCRdb keeps in-frame clones, though not all of them. That table is the source of V, J and clone size, and D and trimming were worked out from the DNA. Of about 210,000 clones listed, 84% are singletons. This sequence originates from a man in his forties or fifties who had recovered from COVID-19. Sequenced sample: peripheral blood. The rearrangement joins TRBV24-1 to TRBJ2-1; TRBD1 is a possible D gene (5 bases). The CDR3 sequence is CATSDSGKGLYNEQFF. Here the CDR3 DNA reads TGTGCCACCAGTGATTCAGGGAAGGGGCTCTACAATGAGCAGTTCTTC.